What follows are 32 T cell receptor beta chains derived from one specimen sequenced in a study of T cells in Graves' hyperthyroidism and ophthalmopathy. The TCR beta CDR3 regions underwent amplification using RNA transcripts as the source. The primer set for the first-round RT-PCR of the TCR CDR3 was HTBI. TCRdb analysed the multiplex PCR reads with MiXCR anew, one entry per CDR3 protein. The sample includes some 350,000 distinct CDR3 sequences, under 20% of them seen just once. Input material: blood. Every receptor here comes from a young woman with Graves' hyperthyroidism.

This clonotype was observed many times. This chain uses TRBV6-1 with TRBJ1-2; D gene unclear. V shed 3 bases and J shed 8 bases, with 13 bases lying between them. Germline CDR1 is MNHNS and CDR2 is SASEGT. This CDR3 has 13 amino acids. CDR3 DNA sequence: TGTGCCAGCAGTGAGCGGACGGCTAGCGGCTACACCTTC. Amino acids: CASSERTASGYTF.

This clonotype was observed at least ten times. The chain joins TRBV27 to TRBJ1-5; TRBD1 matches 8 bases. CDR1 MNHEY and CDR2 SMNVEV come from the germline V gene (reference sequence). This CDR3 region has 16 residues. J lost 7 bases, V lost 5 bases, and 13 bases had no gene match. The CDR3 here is CASSAGTGGIGQPQHF. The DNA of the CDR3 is TGTGCCAGCAGTGCCGGGACAGGTGGTATAGGCCAGCCCCAGCATTTT.

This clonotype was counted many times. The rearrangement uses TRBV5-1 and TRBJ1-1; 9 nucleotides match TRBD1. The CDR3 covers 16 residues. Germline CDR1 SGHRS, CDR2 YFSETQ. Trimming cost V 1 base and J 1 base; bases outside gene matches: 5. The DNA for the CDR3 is TGCGCCAGCAGCTTGTTCACAGGGGGCCCGAACACTGAAGCTTTCTTT. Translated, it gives CASSLFTGGPNTEAFF.

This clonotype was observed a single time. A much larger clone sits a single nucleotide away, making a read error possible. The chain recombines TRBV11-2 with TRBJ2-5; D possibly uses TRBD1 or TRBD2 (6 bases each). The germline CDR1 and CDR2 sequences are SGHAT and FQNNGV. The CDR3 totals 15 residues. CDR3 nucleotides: TGTGTCAGCAGCTTAGGGGGGCCGCGGGGAGAGACCCAGTACTTC. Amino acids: CVSSLGGPRGETQYF.

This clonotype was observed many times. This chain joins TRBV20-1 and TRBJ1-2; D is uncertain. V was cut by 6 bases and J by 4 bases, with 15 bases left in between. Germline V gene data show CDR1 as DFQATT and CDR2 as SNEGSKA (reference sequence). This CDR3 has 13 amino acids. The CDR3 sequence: CSAPPLETYGYTF. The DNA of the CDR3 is TGCAGTGCCCCCCCACTTGAGACCTATGGCTACACCTTC.

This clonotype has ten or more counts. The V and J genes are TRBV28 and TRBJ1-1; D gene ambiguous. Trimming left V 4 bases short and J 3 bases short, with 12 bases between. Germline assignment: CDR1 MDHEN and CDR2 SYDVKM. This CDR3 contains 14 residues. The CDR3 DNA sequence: TGTGCCAGCAGTTGGCCGGGTTTGGACACTGAAGCTTTCTTT. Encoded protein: CASSWPGLDTEAFF.

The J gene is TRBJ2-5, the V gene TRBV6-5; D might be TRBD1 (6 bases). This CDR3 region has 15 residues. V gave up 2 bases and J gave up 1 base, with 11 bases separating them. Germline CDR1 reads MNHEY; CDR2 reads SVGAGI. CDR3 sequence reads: CASSYLDSIQETQYF. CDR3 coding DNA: TGTGCCAGCAGTTACCTGGACAGTATCCAAGAGACCCAGTACTTC.

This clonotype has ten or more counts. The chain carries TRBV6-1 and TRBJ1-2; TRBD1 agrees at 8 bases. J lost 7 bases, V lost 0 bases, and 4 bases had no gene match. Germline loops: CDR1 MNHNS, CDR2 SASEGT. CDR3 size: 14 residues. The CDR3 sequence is CASSEAPRGPGYTF. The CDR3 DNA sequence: TGTGCCAGCAGTGAAGCGCCCAGGGGGCCTGGCTACACCTTC.

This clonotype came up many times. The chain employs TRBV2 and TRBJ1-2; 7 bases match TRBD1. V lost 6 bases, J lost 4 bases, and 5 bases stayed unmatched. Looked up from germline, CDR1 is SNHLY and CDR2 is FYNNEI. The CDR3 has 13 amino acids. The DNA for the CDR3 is TGTGCCAGCAGCACCCGGGACAGCTATGGCTACACCTTC. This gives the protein CASSTRDSYGYTF.

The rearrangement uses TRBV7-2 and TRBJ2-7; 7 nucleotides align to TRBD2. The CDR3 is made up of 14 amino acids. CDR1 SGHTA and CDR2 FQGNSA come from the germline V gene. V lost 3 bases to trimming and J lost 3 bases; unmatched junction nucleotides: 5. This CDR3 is CASSFPGGVYEQYF. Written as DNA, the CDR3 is TGTGCCAGCAGCTTCCCGGGAGGAGTCTACGAGCAGTACTTC.

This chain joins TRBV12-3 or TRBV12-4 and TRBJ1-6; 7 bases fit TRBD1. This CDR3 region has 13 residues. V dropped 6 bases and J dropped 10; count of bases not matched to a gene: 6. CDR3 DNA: TGTGCCAGCAGGACAGGGAGAGGCTCACCCCTCCACTTT. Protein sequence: CASRTGRGSPLHF.

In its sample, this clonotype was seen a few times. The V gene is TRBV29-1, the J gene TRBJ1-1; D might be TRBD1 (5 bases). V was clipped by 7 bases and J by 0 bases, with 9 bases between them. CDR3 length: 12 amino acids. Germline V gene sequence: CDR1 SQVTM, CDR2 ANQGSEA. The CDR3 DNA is TGCAGCGCTCGACAGATGAACACTGAAGCTTTCTTT. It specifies CSARQMNTEAFF.

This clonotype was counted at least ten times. In DNA form, the CDR3 reads TGTGCCAGCAGTACGGCTGGCACTGAAGCTTTCTTT. It codes for CASSTAGTEAFF. The chain uses TRBV2 and TRBJ1-1; D is unclear. The length of the CDR3 is 12 residues. Trimming took off 5 bases at V and 4 bases at J, with 8 bases between the two ends. Germline V CDR1 and CDR2: SNHLY, FYNNEI.

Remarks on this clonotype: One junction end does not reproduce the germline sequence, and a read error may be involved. This chain's CDR3 is CASSSTSHHYEQYF. The CDR3 DNA reads TGTGCCAGCAGCTCTACTAGCCACCACTACGAGCAATACTTC. The genes are TRBV11-2 and TRBJ2-7, with TRBD2 as a possible D gene (6 bases). Germline assignment: CDR1 SGHAT and CDR2 FQNNGV. This CDR3 contains 14 residues.

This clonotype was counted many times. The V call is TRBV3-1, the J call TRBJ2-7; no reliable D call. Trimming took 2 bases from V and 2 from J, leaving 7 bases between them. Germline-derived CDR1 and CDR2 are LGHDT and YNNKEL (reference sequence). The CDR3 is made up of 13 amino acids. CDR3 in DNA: TGTGCCAGCAGCCAATCGGGTCCCTACGAGCAGTACTTC. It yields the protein CASSQSGPYEQYF.

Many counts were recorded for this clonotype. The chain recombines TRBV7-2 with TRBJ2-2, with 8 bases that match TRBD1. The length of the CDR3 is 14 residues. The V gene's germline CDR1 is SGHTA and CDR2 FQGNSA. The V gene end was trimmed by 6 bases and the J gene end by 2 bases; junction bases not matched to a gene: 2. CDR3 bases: TGTGCCAGCAGTGGACAGGGAAACACCGGGGAGCTGTTTTTT. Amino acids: CASSGQGNTGELFF. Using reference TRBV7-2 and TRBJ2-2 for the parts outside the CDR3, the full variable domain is GAGVSQSPSNKVTEKGKDVELRCDPISGHTALYWYRQSLGQGLEFLIYFQGNSAPDKSGLPSDRFSAERTGGSVSTLTIQRTQQEDSAVYLCASSGQGNTGELFFGEGSRLTVL.

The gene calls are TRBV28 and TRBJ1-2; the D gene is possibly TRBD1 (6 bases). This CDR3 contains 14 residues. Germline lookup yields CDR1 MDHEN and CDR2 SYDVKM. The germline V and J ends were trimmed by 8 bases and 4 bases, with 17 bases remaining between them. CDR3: CASLTGWSTYGYTF. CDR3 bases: TGTGCCAGCCTGACAGGTTGGTCTACCTATGGCTACACCTTC.

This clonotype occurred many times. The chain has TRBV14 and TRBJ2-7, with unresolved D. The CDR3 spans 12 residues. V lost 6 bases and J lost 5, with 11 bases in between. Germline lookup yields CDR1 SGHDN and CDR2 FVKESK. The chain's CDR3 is CASRGDPDEQYF. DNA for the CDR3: TGTGCCAGCAGAGGAGATCCTGACGAGCAGTACTTC. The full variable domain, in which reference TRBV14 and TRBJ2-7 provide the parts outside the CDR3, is EAGVTQFPSHSVIEKGQTVTLRCDPISGHDNLYWYRRVMGKEIKFLLHFVKESKQDESGMPNNRFLAERTGGTYSTLKVQPAELEDSGVYFCASRGDPDEQYFGPGTRLTVT.

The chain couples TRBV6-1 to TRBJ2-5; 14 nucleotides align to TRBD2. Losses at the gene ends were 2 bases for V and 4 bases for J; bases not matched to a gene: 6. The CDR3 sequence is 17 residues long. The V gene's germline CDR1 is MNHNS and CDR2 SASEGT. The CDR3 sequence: CASSELPGLAGGETQYF. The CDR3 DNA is TGTGCCAGCAGTGAACTCCCCGGACTAGCGGGGGGAGAGACCCAGTACTTC.

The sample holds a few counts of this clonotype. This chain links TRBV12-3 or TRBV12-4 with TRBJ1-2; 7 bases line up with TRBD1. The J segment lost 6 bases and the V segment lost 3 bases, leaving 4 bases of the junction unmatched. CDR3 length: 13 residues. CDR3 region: CASSFQQGHGYTF. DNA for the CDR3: TGTGCCAGCAGTTTTCAACAGGGGCATGGCTACACCTTC.

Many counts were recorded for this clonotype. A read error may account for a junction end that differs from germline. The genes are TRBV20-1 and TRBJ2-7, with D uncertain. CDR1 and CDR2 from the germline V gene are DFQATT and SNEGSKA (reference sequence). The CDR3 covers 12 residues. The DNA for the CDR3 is TGCAGTGCTGGGGATCTCTCCTACGAGCGGTACTTC. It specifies CSAGDLSYERYF.

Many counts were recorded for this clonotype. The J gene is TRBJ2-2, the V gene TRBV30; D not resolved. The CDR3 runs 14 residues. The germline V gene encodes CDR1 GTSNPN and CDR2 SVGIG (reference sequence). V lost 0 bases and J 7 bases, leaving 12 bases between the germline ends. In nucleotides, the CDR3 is TGTGCCTGGAGTGTGGTTACAGAGGACGGGGAGCTGTTTTTT. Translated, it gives CAWSVVTEDGELFF. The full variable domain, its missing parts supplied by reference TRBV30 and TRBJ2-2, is SQTIHQWPATLVQPVGSPLSLECTVEGTSNPNLYWYRQAAGRGLQLLFYSVGIGQISSEVPQNLSASRPQDRQFILSSKKLLLSDSGFYLCAWSVVTEDGELFFGEGSRLTVL.

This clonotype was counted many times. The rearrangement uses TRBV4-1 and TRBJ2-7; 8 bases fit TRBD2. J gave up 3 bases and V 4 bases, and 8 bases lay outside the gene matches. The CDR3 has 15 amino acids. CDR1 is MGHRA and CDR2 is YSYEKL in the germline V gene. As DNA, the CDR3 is TGCGCCAGCAGCCGGAGCGGGGGCCTTATCTACGAGCAGTACTTC. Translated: CASSRSGGLIYEQYF.

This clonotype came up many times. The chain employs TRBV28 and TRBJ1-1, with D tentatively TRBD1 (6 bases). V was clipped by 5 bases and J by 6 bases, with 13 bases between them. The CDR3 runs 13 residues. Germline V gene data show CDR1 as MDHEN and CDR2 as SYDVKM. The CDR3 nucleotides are TGTGCCAGCAGTCCACCACAGGGAGCTGAAGCTTTCTTT. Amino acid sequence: CASSPPQGAEAFF.

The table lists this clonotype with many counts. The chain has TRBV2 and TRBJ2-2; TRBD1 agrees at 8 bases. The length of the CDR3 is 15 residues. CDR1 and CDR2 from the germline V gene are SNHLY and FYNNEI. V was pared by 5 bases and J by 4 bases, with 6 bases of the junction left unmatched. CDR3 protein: CASSPRTGTTGELFF. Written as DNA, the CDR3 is TGTGCCAGCAGTCCTCGGACAGGGACCACCGGGGAGCTGTTTTTT. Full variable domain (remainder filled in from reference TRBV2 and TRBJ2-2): EPEVTQTPSHQVTQMGQEVILRCVPISNHLYFYWYRQILGQKVEFLVSFYNNEISEKSEIFDDQFSVERPDGSNFTLKIRSTKLEDSAMYFCASSPRTGTTGELFFGEGSRLTVL.

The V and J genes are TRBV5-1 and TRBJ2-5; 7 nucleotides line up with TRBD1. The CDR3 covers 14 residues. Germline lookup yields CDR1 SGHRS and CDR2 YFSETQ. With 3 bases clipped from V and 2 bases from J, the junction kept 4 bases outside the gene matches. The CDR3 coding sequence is TGCGCCAGCAGCTATACAGGGGATCAAGAGACCCAGTACTTC. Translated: CASSYTGDQETQYF. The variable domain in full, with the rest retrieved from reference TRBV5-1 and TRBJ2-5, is KAGVTQTPRYLIKTRGQQVTLSCSPISGHRSVSWYQQTPGQGLQFLFEYFSETQRNKGNFPGRFSGRQFSNSRSEMNVSTLELGDSALYLCASSYTGDQETQYFGPGTRLLVL.

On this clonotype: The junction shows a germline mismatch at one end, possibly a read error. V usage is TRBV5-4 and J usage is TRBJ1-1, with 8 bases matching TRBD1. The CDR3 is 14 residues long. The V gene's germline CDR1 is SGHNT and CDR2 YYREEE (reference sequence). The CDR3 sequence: CASSPLDRETDAFF. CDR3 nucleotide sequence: TGTGCCAGCAGCCCCCTGGACAGGGAAACTGATGCTTTCTTT.

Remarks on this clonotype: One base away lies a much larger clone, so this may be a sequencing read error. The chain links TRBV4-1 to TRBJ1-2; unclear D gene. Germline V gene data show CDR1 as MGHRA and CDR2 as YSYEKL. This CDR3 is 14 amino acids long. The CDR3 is CACSGGGVNYGYTF. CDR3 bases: TGCGCCTGCAGCGGTGGCGGGGTAAACTATGGCTACACCTTC.

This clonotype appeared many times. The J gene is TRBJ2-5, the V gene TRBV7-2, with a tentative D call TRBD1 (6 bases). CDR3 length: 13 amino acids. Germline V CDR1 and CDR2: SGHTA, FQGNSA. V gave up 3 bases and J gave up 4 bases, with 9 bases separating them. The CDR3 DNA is TGTGCCAGCAGCTTGTACAGGGCAGAGACCCAGTACTTC. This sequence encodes CASSLYRAETQYF.

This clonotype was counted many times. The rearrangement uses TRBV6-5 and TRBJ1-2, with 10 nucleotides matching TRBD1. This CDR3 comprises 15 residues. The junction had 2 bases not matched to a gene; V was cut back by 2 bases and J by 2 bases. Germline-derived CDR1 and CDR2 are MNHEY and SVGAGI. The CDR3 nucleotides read TGTGCCAGCAGTTACAGGGGACAGGGGAACTATGGCTACACCTTC. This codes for CASSYRGQGNYGYTF.

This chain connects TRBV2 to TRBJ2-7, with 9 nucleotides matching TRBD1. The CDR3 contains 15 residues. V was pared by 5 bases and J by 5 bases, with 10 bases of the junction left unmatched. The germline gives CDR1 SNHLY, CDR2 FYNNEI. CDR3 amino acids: CASSKQGALVHEQYF. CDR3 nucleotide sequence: TGTGCCAGCAGTAAACAGGGGGCGCTTGTCCACGAGCAGTACTTC.

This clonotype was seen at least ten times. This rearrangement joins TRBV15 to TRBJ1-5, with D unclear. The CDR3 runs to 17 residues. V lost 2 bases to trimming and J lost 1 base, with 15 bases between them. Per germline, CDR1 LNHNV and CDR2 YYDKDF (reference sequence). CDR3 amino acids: CATSRTRRDESNQPQHF. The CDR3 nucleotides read TGTGCCACCAGCAGAACACGCCGGGATGAGAGCAATCAGCCCCAGCATTTT.